The subject of this entry is one T cell receptor (beta chain). Its specificity is not known. This specimen comes from a study of OX40 agonist ivuxolimab in advanced cancers. The overall study: Patients were dosed intravenously with ivuxolimab at 0.01 to 10 mg/kg every 2 weeks.

Whole-study results and caveats: Expanded clones were, on average, more numerous among CD8+ T cells than CD4+. The specificity for antigen of the expanded peripheral T cells was not determined.

The V end was cut by 2 bases, the J end by 5 bases, with 13 bases between. Germline V lookup: CDR1 SGHTA, CDR2 FQGNSA. The CDR3 length is 15 residues. This table comes from immunoSEQ multiplex PCR, and its TCRdb copy is limited to in-frame clones, with some not included. This sample has about 110,000 clones, with 90% found just once. This sequence was found in an adult with an advanced solid tumor such as melanoma, head and neck, liver or kidney cancer. The chain carries TRBV7-2 and TRBJ2-1; no firm D call. Specimen: CD4+ or CD8+ T cells sorted from blood, collected in a trial of the OX40 agonist ivuxolimab. The CDR3 DNA reads as TGTGCCAGCAGCTTATCGAGGCTATCCCACAATGAGCAGTTCTTC. This gives the protein CASSLSRLSHNEQFF.